This paragraph covers one T cell receptor beta chain sequence. Antigen unknown. This record comes from a study of breast tumors, draining lymph nodes, adjacent tissues. Overall study findings and caveats: Tumor TCR diversity was below lymph nodes but above nontumor tissue.

MiXCR, applied by TCRdb to the multiplex PCR reads, yields one record per CDR3 protein. The profile shows around 110,000 distinct CDR3 sequences, more than 25% of them singletons. The lymph nodes were axillary draining lymph nodes from breast cancer patients. Germline trimming cut 3 bases from V and 4 bases from J; bases unmatched to any gene: 3. Germline V gives CDR1 MDHEN, CDR2 SYDVKM. CDR3 size: 15 residues. Sample: axillary lymph node tissue. This chain links TRBV28 with TRBJ1-5; 10 bases align to TRBD1. The TCR sequence derives from a female donor with breast cancer. Some clones in this sample may be carry-over from other donors' samples. For the CDR3, the DNA is TGTGCCAGCAGTTTGGAGGACAGGGGGAATCAGCCCCAGCATTTT. It translates to CASSLEDRGNQPQHF.